The 21 T cell receptor beta chains in this list originate from one sample, sequenced in a study of CXCR3-negative and CXCR3-positive naive CD8 T cells. Study outcomes and limitations: Naive CXCR3-positive cells had TRB CDR3s more hydrophobic than those of CXCR3-negative naive cells.

Their antigens are not known. All TRB cDNA libraries came from 5' RACE performed with UMI labels. TCRdb reanalyzed the 5' RACE reads, giving one entry per CDR3 protein sequence and no DNA. This sample's clone table lists 120,000 to 150,000 distinct CDR3 sequences. The sequenced sample consisted of naive CXCR3+ CD8+ T cells from blood. This sample's subset: CD45RO-CCR7+CD27+CD95- naive CD8+ T cells expressing CXCR3 (TNR3+). These receptor sequences come from a human donor in good health. Some clones in this sample may be carry-over from other donors' samples.

The rearrangement links TRBV11-3 to TRBJ2-7; TCRdb indicates TRBD1, and absent DNA this call remains unverified. CDR1 is SGHNT, CDR2 YENEEA, per germline. CDR3 length: 14 residues. This CDR3 is CASSYPPTGLEQYF. Using reference TRBV11-3 and TRBJ2-7 for the parts outside the CDR3, the full variable domain is EAGVVQSPRYKIIEKKQPVAFWCNPISGHNTLYWYLQNLGQGPELLIRYENEEAVDDSQLPKDRFSAERLKGVDSTLKIQPAELGDSAVYLCASSYPPTGLEQYFGPGTRLTVT.

The rearrangement uses TRBV6-2 or TRBV6-3 and TRBJ1-1; TCRdb calls TRBD1, which cannot be checked without DNA. CDR1 is MNHEY and CDR2 is SVGEGT in the germline V gene. This CDR3 comprises 15 residues. The CDR3 sequence: CASTLGASLNTEAFF.

This chain links TRBV28 with TRBJ2-7; TCRdb gives TRBD1 as the D gene, but with no DNA this cannot be confirmed. There are 13 residues in the CDR3. Germline-derived CDR1 and CDR2 are MDHEN and SYDVKM. This CDR3 reads CASSLGGTYEQYF.

The genes are TRBV15 and TRBJ2-1; the TRBD1 assignment by TCRdb is unverifiable without DNA. The CDR3 consists of 16 residues. Germline V gives CDR1 LNHNV, CDR2 YYDKDF (reference sequence). The CDR3 reads CATSGDGRPVYNEQFF.

This chain uses TRBV27 with TRBJ1-5; the D gene TCRdb calls, TRBD1, cannot be checked with no DNA. This CDR3 has 15 residues. In germline, CDR1 is MNHEY, CDR2 SMNVEV (reference sequence). CDR3 sequence reads: CASSRQGAGNQPQHF.

V usage is TRBV7-9 and J usage is TRBJ1-1. The CDR3 loop spans 11 amino acids. Germline values: CDR1 SEHNR, CDR2 FQNEAQ (reference sequence). Here the CDR3 reads CASRTATEAFF.

The V and J genes are TRBV29-1 and TRBJ1-1; TCRdb's D call of TRBD1 is untestable without DNA. The CDR3 is 12 amino acids. Germline assignment: CDR1 SQVTM and CDR2 ANQGSEA. The CDR3 loop reads CSVDRGDTEAFF.

This sequence joins TRBV7-9 and TRBJ2-6. The V gene's germline CDR1 is SEHNR and CDR2 FQNEAQ (reference sequence). The CDR3 is 17 residues long. The CDR3 region is CASSPTALHSGANVLTF.

The rearrangement joins TRBV4-1 to TRBJ1-1; the D call of TRBD1 rests on TCRdb alone, since no DNA is present to check it. Germline assignment: CDR1 MGHRA and CDR2 YSYEKL. CDR3 length: 15 residues. Here the CDR3 reads CASSQVGTLNTEAFF.

This chain uses TRBV5-1 with TRBJ1-2. Germline CDR1 SGHRS, CDR2 YFSETQ. The CDR3 sequence is 15 residues long. CDR3 sequence: CASSLWEASGYGYTF.

The J gene is TRBJ1-2, the V gene TRBV6-2 or TRBV6-3; with no DNA, the TCRdb D assignment of TRBD1 cannot be verified. The CDR3 length is 14 residues. The V gene's germline CDR1 is MNHEY and CDR2 SVGEGT. CDR3 protein: CASSYGGTGYGYTF.

The chain joins TRBV29-1 to TRBJ1-2. Looked up from germline, CDR1 is SQVTM and CDR2 is ANQGSEA. The CDR3 sequence is 13 residues long. The CDR3 here is CSVTQDNNYGYTF.

This chain links TRBV12-3 or TRBV12-4 with TRBJ2-3. The CDR3 extends over 14 amino acids. This CDR3 reads CASSLSPSTDTQYF.

The gene calls are TRBV29-1 and TRBJ2-2. Germline loops: CDR1 SQVTM, CDR2 ANQGSEA. CDR3 size: 13 residues. The CDR3: CSVEVRTTGELFF.

The V gene is TRBV9, the J gene TRBJ1-1; with no DNA, the TCRdb D assignment of TRBD1 cannot be verified. The CDR3 is 18 amino acids. Looked up from germline, CDR1 is SGDLS and CDR2 is YYNGEE. CDR3 region: CASSPRGGGGTPNTEAFF.

The CDR3 is CASSQETRIGQAVRNEQFF. The chain recombines TRBV4-3 with TRBJ2-1; the TRBD1 assignment by TCRdb is unverifiable without DNA. Germline V lookup: CDR1 LGHNA, CDR2 YSLEER. The CDR3 has 19 residues.

V gene TRBV5-1 combines with J gene TRBJ2-7; the D gene TCRdb calls, TRBD2, cannot be checked with no DNA. The CDR3 is made up of 13 amino acids. The V gene's germline CDR1 is SGHRS and CDR2 YFSETQ. This CDR3 is CASSFGGGYEQYF.

This chain joins TRBV28 and TRBJ2-3. Germline values: CDR1 MDHEN, CDR2 SYDVKM. The CDR3 length is 13 residues. The CDR3 is CASSSVLADTQYF.

The chain recombines TRBV6-6 with TRBJ1-2; as DNA is missing, the TRBD1 call by TCRdb cannot be tested. The germline gives CDR1 MNHNY, CDR2 SVGAGI (reference sequence). The CDR3 runs to 16 residues. This CDR3 is CASSGDTRTPNYGYTF.

CDR3 residues: CASGTKAGVYNEQFF. V is TRBV11-2 and J is TRBJ2-1; TCRdb picks TRBD2, but there is no DNA to check that call. Germline V CDR1 and CDR2: SGHAT, FQNNGV. The CDR3 is made up of 15 amino acids. Full variable domain (rest looked up from reference TRBV11-2 and TRBJ2-1): EAGVAQSPRYKIIEKRQSVAFWCNPISGHATLYWYQQILGQGPKLLIQFQNNGVVDDSQLPKDRFSAERLKGVDSTLKIQPAKLEDSAVYLCASGTKAGVYNEQFFGPGTRLTVL.

The chain links TRBV12-3 or TRBV12-4 to TRBJ1-1. The CDR3 runs 13 residues. The chain's CDR3 is CASTLPSHTEAFF.